What follows is one TCR beta chain and its context. Antigen unknown. 60 Vbeta and 13 Jbeta primers were used in PCR. Generated by immunoSEQ multiplex PCR, the TCRdb table keeps only in-frame clones and is missing some. The sample yields roughly 150,000 clones, about 74% seen once. The entry originates in a study of cytomegalovirus exposure and HLA in healthy donors. Whole-study results and caveats: There were under 200 TCR beta chains listed as cytomegalovirus-associated. Rarity held for most TCR sequences, but there were some public TCRs that occurred in many donors. Further analysis, carried out later, found HLA-associated TCR beta chains more clonally expanded than equally common other chains. Apparent HLA restriction characterized most CMV-associated TCR beta chains in a later analysis.

This CDR3 is built from 12 residues. Per germline, CDR1 SNHLY and CDR2 FYNNEI. V dropped 3 bases and J dropped 6 bases, with 5 bases sitting between them. The receptor was isolated from a woman aged 40 to 49 in good health and CMV-seronegative. Sequencing was performed on PBMCs. This chain uses TRBV2 with TRBJ2-2; D remains unclear. This CDR3 reads CASSDRPGELFF. As DNA, the CDR3 is TGTGCCAGCAGTGATCGTCCCGGGGAGCTGTTTTTT.